This is a list of T cell receptor beta chains from one sample in a study of shared clonotypes between healthy human individuals. Sequenced by immunoSEQ multiplex PCR; TCRdb stores in-frame clones only, minus some. The data hold roughly 1 million clones, with about 84% observed a single time. Input material: memory CD4+ T cells from PBMCs. Receptors originate from a man between 18 and 35 years old in good health. Some clones in this sample may be carry-over from other donors' samples. The CDR3 runs from the conserved cysteine through the conserved F or W. The D gene is left open where the match is weak. Only some rows state a clone size, as once, few, many or a class for expanded clones.

d_call: NA
v_call: TRBV29-1
clone_size: NA
j_call: TRBJ1-4
cdr3_nt: TGCAGCGTTGTGGGTGACAGGAATGAAAAACTGTTTTTT
cdr3_aa: CSVVGDRNEKLFF

d_call: TRBD2
v_call: TRBV7-8
clone_size: NA
j_call: TRBJ2-7
cdr3_nt: TGTGCCAGCAGCTTAGTAATGAGGGCTAGCGGGAACTACGAGCAGTACTTC
cdr3_aa: CASSLVMRASGNYEQYF

d_call: NA
v_call: TRBV2
clone_size: NA
j_call: TRBJ2-1
cdr3_nt: TGTGCCAGCAGTGGGGAGGTCCACAATGAGCAGTTCTTC
cdr3_aa: CASSGEVHNEQFF

d_call: TRBD2
v_call: TRBV27
clone_size: NA
j_call: TRBJ2-1
cdr3_nt: TGTGCCAGCAGTGGACTAGCCACCTACAATGAGCAGTTCTTC
cdr3_aa: CASSGLATYNEQFF

d_call: NA
v_call: TRBV13
clone_size: few
j_call: TRBJ2-2
cdr3_nt: TGTGCCAGCAGCTTAGTGGGGAGGACCGGGGAGCTGTTTTTT
cdr3_aa: CASSLVGRTGELFF

d_call: TRBD1
v_call: TRBV19
clone_size: NA
j_call: TRBJ1-5
cdr3_nt: TGTGCCAGTAGTACACTTACAGGGGGCAATCAGCCCCAGCATTTT
cdr3_aa: CASSTLTGGNQPQHF

d_call: TRBD2
v_call: TRBV7-3
clone_size: NA
j_call: TRBJ2-1
cdr3_nt: TGTGCCAGCAGCTTCTCCGGGACTAGAATCGGCAATGAGCAGTTCTTC
cdr3_aa: CASSFSGTRIGNEQFF

d_call: TRBD2
v_call: TRBV28
clone_size: NA
j_call: TRBJ2-7
cdr3_nt: TGTGCCAGCAGTATGACTAGCGGATCCTACGAGCAGTACTTC
cdr3_aa: CASSMTSGSYEQYF

d_call: NA
v_call: TRBV6-1
clone_size: NA
j_call: TRBJ2-2
cdr3_nt: TGTGCCAGCAGTGAAAGGGGGAGGAACACCGGGGAGCTGTTTTTT
cdr3_aa: CASSERGRNTGELFF

d_call: NA
v_call: TRBV20-1
clone_size: NA
j_call: TRBJ2-2
cdr3_nt: TGCAGTGCGGGGGGCCCCGGGGAGCTGTTTTTT
cdr3_aa: CSAGGPGELFF

d_call: TRBD1
v_call: TRBV2
clone_size: many
j_call: TRBJ1-5
cdr3_nt: TGTGCCAGCAGTGACAGGGGGCAAAGCAATCAGCCCCAGCATTTT
cdr3_aa: CASSDRGQSNQPQHF

d_call: NA
v_call: TRBV11-2
clone_size: once
j_call: TRBJ1-1
cdr3_nt: TGTGCCAGCAGCTTAGTGACTGAAGCTTTCTTT
cdr3_aa: CASSLVTEAFF

d_call: TRBD1
v_call: TRBV28
clone_size: NA
j_call: TRBJ1-1
cdr3_nt: TGTGCCAGCAGTCCTAGGACAGGGGTATCTGAAGCTTTCTTT
cdr3_aa: CASSPRTGVSEAFF

d_call: TRBD2
v_call: TRBV6-1
clone_size: NA
j_call: TRBJ2-5
cdr3_nt: TGTGCCAGCAGTTCAGGACTAGCGGGAGGGGGGACCCAGTACTTC
cdr3_aa: CASSSGLAGGGTQYF

d_call: NA
v_call: TRBV7-3
clone_size: NA
j_call: TRBJ1-1
cdr3_nt: TGTGCCAGCAGCGTAAGCAACCCGACGCGTTCAGAAGACACTGAAGCTTTCTTT
cdr3_aa: CASSVSNPTRSEDTEAFF

d_call: NA
v_call: TRBV28
clone_size: many
j_call: TRBJ1-2
cdr3_nt: TGTGCCAGCAGTTTAGAGGACGCTAAGCCCCATGGCTACACCTTC
cdr3_aa: CASSLEDAKPHGYTF

d_call: TRBD1
v_call: TRBV18
clone_size: NA
j_call: TRBJ2-7
cdr3_nt: TGTGCCAGCTCACCGACGACAGGGGGCTTCAACGAGCAGTACTTC
cdr3_aa: CASSPTTGGFNEQYF

d_call: NA
v_call: TRBV9
clone_size: NA
j_call: TRBJ2-6
cdr3_nt: TGTGCCAGCAGCGGGGCGTCTGGGGCCAACGTCCTGACTTTC
cdr3_aa: CASSGASGANVLTF

d_call: TRBD1
v_call: TRBV7-6
clone_size: NA
j_call: TRBJ1-2
cdr3_nt: TGTGCCAGCAGCTTGGGGGGACAGGGAGCTAACTATGGCTACACCTTC
cdr3_aa: CASSLGGQGANYGYTF

d_call: NA
v_call: TRBV29-1
clone_size: NA
j_call: TRBJ1-1
cdr3_nt: TGCAGCGTTGAAGCAGGGGATACGAACACTGAAGCTTTCTTT
cdr3_aa: CSVEAGDTNTEAFF

d_call: NA
v_call: TRBV14
clone_size: NA
j_call: TRBJ2-3
cdr3_nt: TGTGCCAGCAGCCAAGTTTGGGCAGATACGCAGTATTTT
cdr3_aa: CASSQVWADTQYF

d_call: TRBD2
v_call: TRBV14
clone_size: NA
j_call: TRBJ2-7
cdr3_nt: TGTGCCAGCAGCCAAGCTACTAGCGGTCGTCTTCCGTACTTC
cdr3_aa: CASSQATSGRLPYF

d_call: TRBD1
v_call: TRBV18
clone_size: once
j_call: TRBJ1-2
cdr3_nt: TGTGCCAGCTCACCGTCGCTTCCCGGGACAGGGAACTATGGCTACACCTTC
cdr3_aa: CASSPSLPGTGNYGYTF

d_call: TRBD2
v_call: TRBV28
clone_size: few
j_call: TRBJ2-7
cdr3_nt: TGTGCCAGCAGTTTAGGGGTAGCGGGTTACTACGAGCAGTACTTC
cdr3_aa: CASSLGVAGYYEQYF

d_call: NA
v_call: TRBV6-5
clone_size: NA
j_call: TRBJ2-7
cdr3_nt: TGTGCCAGCAGAGCTAGCGCGAACTACGAGCAGTACTTC
cdr3_aa: CASRASANYEQYF

d_call: NA
v_call: TRBV5-5
clone_size: NA
j_call: TRBJ1-4
cdr3_nt: TGTGCCAGCAGCTTAGGGGGAAGGGAAAAACTGTTTTTT
cdr3_aa: CASSLGGREKLFF

d_call: TRBD1
v_call: TRBV19
clone_size: NA
j_call: TRBJ2-7
cdr3_nt: TGTGCCAGTAGTTTCCGACAGGGAATCTCAAACGAGCAGTACTTC
cdr3_aa: CASSFRQGISNEQYF

d_call: TRBD2
v_call: TRBV28
clone_size: NA
j_call: TRBJ2-3
cdr3_nt: TGTGCCAGCAGTGATACTAGCGCCGACCGGCATACGCAGTATTTT
cdr3_aa: CASSDTSADRHTQYF

d_call: NA
v_call: TRBV14
clone_size: NA
j_call: TRBJ2-1
cdr3_nt: TGTGCCAGCAGCCAAGGTCTAGCGAGCGGTGAGCAGTTCTTC
cdr3_aa: CASSQGLASGEQFF

d_call: NA
v_call: TRBV28
clone_size: NA
j_call: TRBJ2-7
cdr3_nt: TGTGCCAGCAGTTTACCAGGGGCCAAGACGGGGGAGCAGTACTTC
cdr3_aa: CASSLPGAKTGEQYF

d_call: NA
v_call: TRBV11-2
clone_size: NA
j_call: TRBJ1-2
cdr3_nt: TGTGCCAGCAGCTTACGTGACAGTGAGATAAGGCATGGCTACACCTTC
cdr3_aa: CASSLRDSEIRHGYTF

d_call: NA
v_call: TRBV7-2
clone_size: NA
j_call: TRBJ1-3
cdr3_nt: TGTGCCAGCAGCTTAGAGAGAGGGGGAAACACCATATATTTT
cdr3_aa: CASSLERGGNTIYF

d_call: TRBD2
v_call: TRBV29-1
clone_size: few
j_call: TRBJ2-7
cdr3_nt: TGCAGCGTGTCGCCGGGACTAGTGAACGAGCAGTACTTC
cdr3_aa: CSVSPGLVNEQYF

d_call: NA
v_call: TRBV28
clone_size: NA
j_call: TRBJ1-1
cdr3_nt: TGTGCCAGCAGTCGGGAAGGGAGACAGGCTCGTCCTTTCTTT
cdr3_aa: CASSREGRQARPFF

d_call: NA
v_call: TRBV4-2
clone_size: NA
j_call: TRBJ2-1
cdr3_nt: TGTGCCAGCAGCCCTTTCGACTCCTACAATGAGCAGTTCTTC
cdr3_aa: CASSPFDSYNEQFF

d_call: NA
v_call: TRBV28
clone_size: NA
j_call: TRBJ2-5
cdr3_nt: TGTGCCAGCAGTTTAGGTACAGGGCGGGAGACCCAGTACTTC
cdr3_aa: CASSLGTGRETQYF

d_call: NA
v_call: TRBV5-1
clone_size: once
j_call: TRBJ2-5
cdr3_nt: TGCGCCAGCAGCTTGGTCCCCACCCCAGAGACCCAGTACTTC
cdr3_aa: CASSLVPTPETQYF

d_call: TRBD2
v_call: TRBV5-1
clone_size: NA
j_call: TRBJ2-5
cdr3_nt: TGCGCCAGCAGCGTTGGGACTAGCGGGAGGGGAGAGACCCAGTACTTC
cdr3_aa: CASSVGTSGRGETQYF

d_call: NA
v_call: TRBV7-2
clone_size: few
j_call: TRBJ2-7
cdr3_nt: TGTGCCAGCAGCTTAGCTTATGACAGCCTAAGGGGCTTC
cdr3_aa: CASSLAYDSLRGF

d_call: NA
v_call: TRBV30
clone_size: NA
j_call: TRBJ2-7
cdr3_nt: TGTGCCTGGAGTTTGGGACCCCGCGAGCAGTACTTC
cdr3_aa: CAWSLGPREQYF

d_call: NA
v_call: TRBV7-9
clone_size: NA
j_call: TRBJ1-2
cdr3_nt: TGTGCCAGCAGCCAGGGGCGGCAGGGAGGGGACTATGGCTACACCTTC
cdr3_aa: CASSQGRQGGDYGYTF

d_call: TRBD1
v_call: TRBV7-2
clone_size: NA
j_call: TRBJ2-7
cdr3_nt: TGTGCCAGCAGCCGGGGACAGGGGGAGTACGAGCAGTACTTC
cdr3_aa: CASSRGQGEYEQYF

d_call: NA
v_call: TRBV5-1
clone_size: NA
j_call: TRBJ1-6
cdr3_nt: TGCGCCAGCAGCTTCACAACTTCGGATTCACCCCTCCACTTT
cdr3_aa: CASSFTTSDSPLHF

d_call: TRBD2
v_call: TRBV5-1
clone_size: NA
j_call: TRBJ2-3
cdr3_nt: TGCGCCAGCAGCTCGACTAGCGGGAGAAGAGATACGCAGTATTTT
cdr3_aa: CASSSTSGRRDTQYF

d_call: TRBD2
v_call: TRBV18
clone_size: NA
j_call: TRBJ2-5
cdr3_nt: TGTGCCAGCTCACCACCGACTAGCCGCGAGACCCAGTACTTC
cdr3_aa: CASSPPTSRETQYF

d_call: TRBD1
v_call: TRBV2
clone_size: NA
j_call: TRBJ1-5
cdr3_nt: TGTGCCAGCAGTGGACAGGGTCTTAGTCAGCCCCAGCATTTT
cdr3_aa: CASSGQGLSQPQHF

d_call: NA
v_call: TRBV28
clone_size: NA
j_call: TRBJ2-5
cdr3_nt: TGTGCCAGCAGTTTAACCTCAGGGAGTCGGCAGACCCAGTACTTC
cdr3_aa: CASSLTSGSRQTQYF

d_call: NA
v_call: TRBV9
clone_size: NA
j_call: TRBJ2-5
cdr3_nt: TGTGCCAGCAGCGTAGTGCCCCAGGGCCAAGAGACCCAGTACTTC
cdr3_aa: CASSVVPQGQETQYF

d_call: NA
v_call: TRBV5-4
clone_size: many
j_call: TRBJ2-5
cdr3_nt: TGTGCCAGCAGCTTGGATCGATCACAGGGTTACTTC
cdr3_aa: CASSLDRSQGYF

d_call: TRBD2
v_call: TRBV18
clone_size: NA
j_call: TRBJ2-3
cdr3_nt: TGTGCCAGCTCACGACTAGCGGGAGGCCCGACAGATACGCAGTATTTT
cdr3_aa: CASSRLAGGPTDTQYF

d_call: NA
v_call: TRBV27
clone_size: NA
j_call: TRBJ1-3
cdr3_nt: TGTGCCAGCGGCGAGGGGACTTCTGGAAACACCATATATTTT
cdr3_aa: CASGEGTSGNTIYF

d_call: TRBD1
v_call: TRBV6-6
clone_size: NA
j_call: TRBJ2-3
cdr3_nt: TGTGCCAGCAGTCGTACAGGGGCAGATACGCAGTATTTT
cdr3_aa: CASSRTGADTQYF

d_call: TRBD1
v_call: TRBV4-3
clone_size: NA
j_call: TRBJ2-7
cdr3_nt: TGCGCCAGCAGCCAAATGACAGGGGAGTGGTCGGAGCAGTACTTC
cdr3_aa: CASSQMTGEWSEQYF

d_call: NA
v_call: TRBV6-1
clone_size: NA
j_call: TRBJ2-1
cdr3_nt: TGTGCCAGCAGTGCCCAACAGGGTTTGGGCAACAATGAGCAGTTCTTC
cdr3_aa: CASSAQQGLGNNEQFF

d_call: TRBD1
v_call: TRBV10-3
clone_size: NA
j_call: TRBJ1-3
cdr3_nt: TGTGCCATCGGAGGGACAGGGGGGACAAACACCATATATTTT
cdr3_aa: CAIGGTGGTNTIYF